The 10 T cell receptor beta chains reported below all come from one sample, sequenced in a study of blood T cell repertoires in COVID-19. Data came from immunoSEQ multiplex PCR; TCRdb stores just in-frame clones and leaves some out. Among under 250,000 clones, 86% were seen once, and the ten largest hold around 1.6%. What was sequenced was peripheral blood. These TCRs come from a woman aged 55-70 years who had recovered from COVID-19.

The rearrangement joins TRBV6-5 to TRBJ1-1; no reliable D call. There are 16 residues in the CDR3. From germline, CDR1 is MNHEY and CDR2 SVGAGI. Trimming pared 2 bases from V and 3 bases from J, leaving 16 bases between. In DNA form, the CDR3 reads TGTGCCAGCAGTTACGCGCCGCCCAATAAATACACTGAAGCTTTCTTT. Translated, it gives CASSYAPPNKYTEAFF.

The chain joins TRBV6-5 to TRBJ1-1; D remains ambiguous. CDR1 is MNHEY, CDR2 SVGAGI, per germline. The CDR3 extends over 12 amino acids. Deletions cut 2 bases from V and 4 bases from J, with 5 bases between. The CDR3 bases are TGTGCCAGCAGTTACCTAGGCACTGAAGCTTTCTTT. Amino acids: CASSYLGTEAFF.

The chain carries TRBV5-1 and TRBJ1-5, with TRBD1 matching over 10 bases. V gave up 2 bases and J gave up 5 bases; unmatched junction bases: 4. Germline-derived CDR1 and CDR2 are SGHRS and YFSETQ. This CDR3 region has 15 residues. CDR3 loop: CASSFSGTGDQPQHF. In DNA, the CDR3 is TGCGCCAGCAGCTTCTCCGGGACAGGGGATCAGCCCCAGCATTTT.

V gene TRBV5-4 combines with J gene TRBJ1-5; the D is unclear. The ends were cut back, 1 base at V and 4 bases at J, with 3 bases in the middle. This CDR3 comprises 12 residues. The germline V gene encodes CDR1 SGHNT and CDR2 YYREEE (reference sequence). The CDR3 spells CASSLPNQPQHF. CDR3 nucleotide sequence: TGTGCCAGCAGCTTGCCGAATCAGCCCCAGCATTTT.

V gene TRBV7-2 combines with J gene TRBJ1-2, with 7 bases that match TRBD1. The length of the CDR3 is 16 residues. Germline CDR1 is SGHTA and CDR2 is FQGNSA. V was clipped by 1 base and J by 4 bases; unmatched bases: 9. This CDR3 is CASSLDRGGLIYGYTF. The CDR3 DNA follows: TGTGCCAGCAGCTTAGATCGAGGGGGCCTGATCTATGGCTACACCTTC.

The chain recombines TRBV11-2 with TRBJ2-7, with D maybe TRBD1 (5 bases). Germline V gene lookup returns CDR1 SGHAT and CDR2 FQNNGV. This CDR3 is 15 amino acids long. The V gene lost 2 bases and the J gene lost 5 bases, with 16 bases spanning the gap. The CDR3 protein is CASSLLGRANNEQYF. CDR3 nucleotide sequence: TGTGCCAGCAGCTTATTGGGCAGGGCAAACAACGAGCAGTACTTC. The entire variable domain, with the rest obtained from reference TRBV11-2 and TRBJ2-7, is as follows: EAGVAQSPRYKIIEKRQSVAFWCNPISGHATLYWYQQILGQGPKLLIQFQNNGVVDDSQLPKDRFSAERLKGVDSTLKIQPAKLEDSAVYLCASSLLGRANNEQYFGPGTRLTVT.

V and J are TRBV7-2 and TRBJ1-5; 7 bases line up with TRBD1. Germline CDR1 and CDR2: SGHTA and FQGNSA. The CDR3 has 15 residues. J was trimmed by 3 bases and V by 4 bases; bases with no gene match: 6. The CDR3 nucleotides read TGTGCCAGCAGCTCCGGGACAGTAAACAATCAGCCCCAGCATTTT. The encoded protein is CASSSGTVNNQPQHF.

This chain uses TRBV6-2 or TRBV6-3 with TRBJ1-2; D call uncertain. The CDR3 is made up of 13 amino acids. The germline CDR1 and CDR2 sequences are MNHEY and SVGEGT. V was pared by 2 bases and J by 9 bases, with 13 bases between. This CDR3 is CASSYLKGGSYTF. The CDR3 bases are TGTGCCAGCAGTTACCTGAAGGGAGGAAGCTACACCTTC.

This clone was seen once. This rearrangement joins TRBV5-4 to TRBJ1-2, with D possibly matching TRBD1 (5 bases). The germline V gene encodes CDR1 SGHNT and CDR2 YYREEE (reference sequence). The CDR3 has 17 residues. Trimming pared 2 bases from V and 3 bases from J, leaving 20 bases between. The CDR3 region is CASSLAPGYGGYYGYTF. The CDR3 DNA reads TGTGCCAGCAGCTTAGCGCCAGGGTACGGAGGGTACTATGGCTACACCTTC.

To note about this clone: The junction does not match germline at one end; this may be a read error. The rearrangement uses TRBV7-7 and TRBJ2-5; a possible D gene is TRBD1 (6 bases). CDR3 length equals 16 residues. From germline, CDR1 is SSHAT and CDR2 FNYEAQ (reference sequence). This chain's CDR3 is CASSSPETGRQETQYF. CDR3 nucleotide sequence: TGTGCTAGCAGCTCACCAGAGACAGGACGCCAAGAGACCCAGTACTTC.